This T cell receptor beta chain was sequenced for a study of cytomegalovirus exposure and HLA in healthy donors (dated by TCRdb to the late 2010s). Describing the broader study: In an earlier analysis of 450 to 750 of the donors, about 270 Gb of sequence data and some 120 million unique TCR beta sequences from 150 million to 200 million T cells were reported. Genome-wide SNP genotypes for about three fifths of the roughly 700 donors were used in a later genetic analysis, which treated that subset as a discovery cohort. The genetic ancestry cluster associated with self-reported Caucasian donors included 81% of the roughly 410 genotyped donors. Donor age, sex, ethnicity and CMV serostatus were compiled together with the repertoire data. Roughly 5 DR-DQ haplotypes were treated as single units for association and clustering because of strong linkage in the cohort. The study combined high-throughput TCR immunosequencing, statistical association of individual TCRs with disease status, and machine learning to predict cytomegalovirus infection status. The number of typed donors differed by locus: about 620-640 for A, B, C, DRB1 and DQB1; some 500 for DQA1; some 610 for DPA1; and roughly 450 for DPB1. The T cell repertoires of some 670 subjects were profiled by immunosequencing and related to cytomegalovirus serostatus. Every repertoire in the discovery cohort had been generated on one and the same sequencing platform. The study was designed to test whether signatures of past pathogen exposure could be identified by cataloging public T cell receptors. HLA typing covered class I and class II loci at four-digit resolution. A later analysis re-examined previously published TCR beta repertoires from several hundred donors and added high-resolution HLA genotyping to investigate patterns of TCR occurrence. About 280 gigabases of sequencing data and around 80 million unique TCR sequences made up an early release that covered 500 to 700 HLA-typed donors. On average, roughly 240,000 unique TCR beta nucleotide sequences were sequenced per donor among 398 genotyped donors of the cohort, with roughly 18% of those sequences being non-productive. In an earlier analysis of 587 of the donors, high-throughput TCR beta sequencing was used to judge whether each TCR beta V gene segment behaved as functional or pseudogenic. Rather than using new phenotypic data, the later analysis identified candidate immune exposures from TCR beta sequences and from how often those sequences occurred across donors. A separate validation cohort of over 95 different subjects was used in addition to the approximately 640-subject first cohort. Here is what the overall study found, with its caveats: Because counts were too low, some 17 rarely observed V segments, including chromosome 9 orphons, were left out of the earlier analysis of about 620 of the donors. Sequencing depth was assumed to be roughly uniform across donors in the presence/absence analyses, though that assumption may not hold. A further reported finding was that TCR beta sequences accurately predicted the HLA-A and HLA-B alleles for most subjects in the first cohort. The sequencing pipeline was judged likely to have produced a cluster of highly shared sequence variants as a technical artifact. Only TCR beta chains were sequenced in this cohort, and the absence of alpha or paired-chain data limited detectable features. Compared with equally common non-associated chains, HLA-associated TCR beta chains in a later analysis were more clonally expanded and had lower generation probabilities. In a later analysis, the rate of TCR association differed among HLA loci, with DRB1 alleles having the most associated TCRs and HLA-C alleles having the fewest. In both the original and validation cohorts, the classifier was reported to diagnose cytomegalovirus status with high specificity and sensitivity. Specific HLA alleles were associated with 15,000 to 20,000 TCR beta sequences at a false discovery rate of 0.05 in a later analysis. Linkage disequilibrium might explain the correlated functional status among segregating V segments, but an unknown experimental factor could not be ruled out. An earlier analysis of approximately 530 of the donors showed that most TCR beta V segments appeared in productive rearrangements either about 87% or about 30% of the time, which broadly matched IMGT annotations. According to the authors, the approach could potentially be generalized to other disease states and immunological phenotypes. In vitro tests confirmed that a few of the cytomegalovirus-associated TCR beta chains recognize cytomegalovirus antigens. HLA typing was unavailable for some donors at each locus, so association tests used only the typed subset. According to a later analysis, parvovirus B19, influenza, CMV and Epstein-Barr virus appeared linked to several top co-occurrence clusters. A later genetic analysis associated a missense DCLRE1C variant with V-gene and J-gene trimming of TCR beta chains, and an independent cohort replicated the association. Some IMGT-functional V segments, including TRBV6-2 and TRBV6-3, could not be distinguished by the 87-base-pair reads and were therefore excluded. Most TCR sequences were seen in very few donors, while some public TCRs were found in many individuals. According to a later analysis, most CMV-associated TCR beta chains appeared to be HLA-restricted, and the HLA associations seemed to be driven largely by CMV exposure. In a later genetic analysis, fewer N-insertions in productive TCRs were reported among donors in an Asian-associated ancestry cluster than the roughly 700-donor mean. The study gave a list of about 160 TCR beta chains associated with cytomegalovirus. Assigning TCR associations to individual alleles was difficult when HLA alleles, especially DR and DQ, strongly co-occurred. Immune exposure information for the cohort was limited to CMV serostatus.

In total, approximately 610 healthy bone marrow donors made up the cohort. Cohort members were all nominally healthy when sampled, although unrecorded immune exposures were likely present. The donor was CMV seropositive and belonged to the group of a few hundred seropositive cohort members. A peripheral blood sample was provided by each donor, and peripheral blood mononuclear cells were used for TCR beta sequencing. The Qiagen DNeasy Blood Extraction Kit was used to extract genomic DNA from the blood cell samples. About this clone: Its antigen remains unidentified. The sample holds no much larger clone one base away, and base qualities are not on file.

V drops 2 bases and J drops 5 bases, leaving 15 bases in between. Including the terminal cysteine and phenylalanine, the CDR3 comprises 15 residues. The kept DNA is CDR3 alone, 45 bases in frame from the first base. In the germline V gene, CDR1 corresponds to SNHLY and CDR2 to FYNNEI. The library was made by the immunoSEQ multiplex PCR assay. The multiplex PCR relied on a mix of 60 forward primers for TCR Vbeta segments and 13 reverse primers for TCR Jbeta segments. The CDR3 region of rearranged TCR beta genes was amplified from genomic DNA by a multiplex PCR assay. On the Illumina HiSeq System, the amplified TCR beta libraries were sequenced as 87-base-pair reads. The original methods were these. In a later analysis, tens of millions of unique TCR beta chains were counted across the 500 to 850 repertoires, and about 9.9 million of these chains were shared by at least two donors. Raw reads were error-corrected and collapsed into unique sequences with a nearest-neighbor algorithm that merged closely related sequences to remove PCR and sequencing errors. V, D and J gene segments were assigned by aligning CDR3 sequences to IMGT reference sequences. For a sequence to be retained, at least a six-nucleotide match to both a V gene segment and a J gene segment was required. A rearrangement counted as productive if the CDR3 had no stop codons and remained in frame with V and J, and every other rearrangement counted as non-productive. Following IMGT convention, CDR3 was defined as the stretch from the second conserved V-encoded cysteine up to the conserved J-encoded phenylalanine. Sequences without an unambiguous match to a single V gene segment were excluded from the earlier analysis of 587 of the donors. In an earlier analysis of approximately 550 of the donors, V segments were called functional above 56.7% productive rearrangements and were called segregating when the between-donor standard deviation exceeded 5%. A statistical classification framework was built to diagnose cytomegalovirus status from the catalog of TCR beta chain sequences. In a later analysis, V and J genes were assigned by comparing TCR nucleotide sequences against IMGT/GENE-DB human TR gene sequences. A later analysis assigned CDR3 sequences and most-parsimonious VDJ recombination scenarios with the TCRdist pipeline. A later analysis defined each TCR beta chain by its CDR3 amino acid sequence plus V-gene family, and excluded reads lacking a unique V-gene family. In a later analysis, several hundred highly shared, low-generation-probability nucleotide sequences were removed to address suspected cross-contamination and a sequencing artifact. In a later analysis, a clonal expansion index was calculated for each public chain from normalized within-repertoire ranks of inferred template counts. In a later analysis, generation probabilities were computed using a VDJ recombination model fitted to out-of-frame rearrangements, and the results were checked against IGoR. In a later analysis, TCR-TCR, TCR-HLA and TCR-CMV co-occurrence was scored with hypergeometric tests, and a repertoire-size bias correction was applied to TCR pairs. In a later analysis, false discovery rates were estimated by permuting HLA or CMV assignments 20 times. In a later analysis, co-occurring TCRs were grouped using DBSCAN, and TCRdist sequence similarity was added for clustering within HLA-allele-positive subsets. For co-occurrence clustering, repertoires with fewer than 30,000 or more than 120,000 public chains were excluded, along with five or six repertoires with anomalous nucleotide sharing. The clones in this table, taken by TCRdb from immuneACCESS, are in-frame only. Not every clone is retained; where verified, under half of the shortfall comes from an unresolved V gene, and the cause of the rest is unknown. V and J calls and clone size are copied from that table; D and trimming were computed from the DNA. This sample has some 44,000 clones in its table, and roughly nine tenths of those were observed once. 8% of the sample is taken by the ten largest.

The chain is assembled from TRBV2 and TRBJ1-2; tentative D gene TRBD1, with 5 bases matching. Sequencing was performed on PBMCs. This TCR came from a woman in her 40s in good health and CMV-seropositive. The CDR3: CASSEWKAGPYGYTF. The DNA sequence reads TGTGCCAGCAGTGAATGGAAGGCAGGGCCATATGGCTACACCTTC.